These T cell receptor beta chains were read from a single sample in a study of T cell responses to AZD1222 COVID-19 vaccine. The table came from immunoSEQ multiplex PCR; TCRdb's copy has only in-frame clones and leaves some out. The profile shows 95,000 to 150,000 clones, 70% to 90% of them singletons. The specimen comprised peripheral blood, sampled on day 0 of AZD1222 vaccination. The receptors derive from an adult in good health. CDR3s include the opening cysteine and the closing phenylalanine or tryptophan. A D gene is named only where the DNA matches it firmly. Clone size is shown for a subset of rows, as once, few, many or a class of expanded clone.

v_call	j_call	clone_size	d_call	cdr3_length	cdr3_nt	cdr3_aa
TRBV19	TRBJ1-5	.	TRBD1	15	TGTGCCAGTAGTAGCACTCAGGGGGGCAATCAGCCCCAGCATTTT	CASSSTQGGNQPQHF
TRBV5-1	TRBJ1-4	.	.	14	TGCGCCAGCAGCTTACGGGGGGTGGATGAAAAACTGTTTTTT	CASSLRGVDEKLFF
TRBV15	TRBJ1-5	.	.	14	TGTGCCACCAGCAGGGGGACGTACAATCAGCCCCAGCATTTT	CATSRGTYNQPQHF
TRBV3-1/TRBV3-2	TRBJ2-2	.	.	14	TGTGCCAGCAGCCCCCCGCAGACCACCGGGGAGCTGTTTTTT	CASSPPQTTGELFF
TRBV9	TRBJ2-7	.	TRBD2	14	TGTGCCAGCAGCGTAGAAGGGACTACCTACGAGCAGTACTTC	CASSVEGTTYEQYF
TRBV7-9	TRBJ1-2	.	TRBD1	14	TGTGCCAGCAGCTCGTCCGGGACAGGGAATGGCTACACCTTC	CASSSSGTGNGYTF
TRBV5-1	TRBJ1-2	.	.	15	TGCGCCAGCAGCTTGGCGAGCTTTCTGGACCATGGCTACACCTTC	CASSLASFLDHGYTF
TRBV7-9	TRBJ1-2	.	TRBD1	15	TGTGCCAGCACCTCCAGACAGGGGCCCAACTATGGCTACACCTTC	CASTSRQGPNYGYTF
TRBV5-8	TRBJ1-2	.	.	14	TGTGCCAGCAGCCTGCGGTCTTCTAACTATGGCTACACCTTC	CASSLRSSNYGYTF
TRBV7-2	TRBJ1-2	once	.	14	TGTGCCAGCAGCCCCCGGACACCTCCGTCGGGCTACACCTTC	CASSPRTPPSGYTF
TRBV27	TRBJ1-1	.	TRBD1	13	TGTGCCAGCAGTTTAAGGGGGACAGGGCAAGCTTTCTTT	CASSLRGTGQAFF
TRBV9	TRBJ2-3	.	.	16	TGTGCCAGCAGCGTAGGGAGTAGCTTCTTCACAGATACGCAGTATTTT	CASSVGSSFFTDTQYF
TRBV6-6	TRBJ1-5	.	.	15	TGTGCCAGCTTGAGGGCACCCGGGCGAAATCAGCCCCAGCATTTT	CASLRAPGRNQPQHF
TRBV5-4	TRBJ2-5	once	TRBD2	16	TGTGCCAGCAGCACCCCAGGACGGGGGGGCGGGGAGACCCAGTACTTC	CASSTPGRGGGETQYF
TRBV3-1/TRBV3-2	TRBJ1-2	.	.	17	TGTGCCAGCAGCCCTATCTCGTGGGAGGGGGGCCACTATGGCTACACCTTC	CASSPISWEGGHYGYTF
TRBV4-1	TRBJ1-2	.	.	15	TGCGCCAGCAGCCAAGAATATTCGACAAACTATGGCTACACCTTC	CASSQEYSTNYGYTF
TRBV10-3	TRBJ1-1	.	TRBD1	13	TGTGCCATCAGGGGACAGGGGGCAGCTGAAGCTTTCTTT	CAIRGQGAAEAFF
TRBV4-3	TRBJ2-2	.	.	16	TGCGCCAGCAGCCAAGATCGGGACCGTCGATCCGGGGAGCTGTTTTTT	CASSQDRDRRSGELFF
TRBV27	TRBJ1-2	.	TRBD1	14	TGTGCCAGCAGTTCGACTGACAGGGGAGATGGCTACACCTTC	CASSSTDRGDGYTF
TRBV7-9	TRBJ1-1	.	.	13	TGTGCCAGCAGCTTCGGAGGCAACACTGAAGCTTTCTTT	CASSFGGNTEAFF
TRBV14	TRBJ2-1	.	.	13	TGTGCCAGCAGCCGGAGCAGCTACAATGAGCAGTTCTTC	CASSRSSYNEQFF
TRBV4-2	TRBJ1-2	once	.	16	TGTGCCAGCAGCCAAAGCCCCTCGGACACTAACTATGGCTACACCTTC	CASSQSPSDTNYGYTF
TRBV5-1	TRBJ2-2	once	TRBD1	16	TGCGCCAGCAGCTACGCGGGACAGGGGGTCGGCGGGGAGCTGTTTTTT	CASSYAGQGVGGELFF
TRBV3-1/TRBV3-2	TRBJ2-7	.	.	15	TGTGCCAGCAGCCAATGGGGCGGGGGCCGTTTCGAGCAGTACTTC	CASSQWGGGRFEQYF
TRBV7-2	TRBJ2-4	.	.	15	TGTGCCAGCAGCTTAGCGGCTGGACAGTTTAACATTCAGTACTTC	CASSLAAGQFNIQYF
TRBV13	TRBJ1-1	once	.	11	TGTGCCAGCAGCTCGTTAAAGCGAGCTTTCTTT	CASSSLKRAFF
TRBV7-6	TRBJ2-3	.	TRBD2	16	TGTGCCAGCAGCTTAATCGGGGGGGCAACCCCAGATACGCAGTATTTT	CASSLIGGATPDTQYF
TRBV5-1	TRBJ1-1	.	.	16	TGCGCCAGCAGCTTGGGCCGGGGTCTGGAGGACACTGAAGCTTTCTTT	CASSLGRGLEDTEAFF
TRBV3-1/TRBV3-2	TRBJ2-7	.	TRBD1	17	TGTGCCAGCAGCCCTCGTCGGGGTGGGACAGGGGCCTACGAGCAGTACTTC	CASSPRRGGTGAYEQYF
TRBV7-8	TRBJ1-1	.	.	16	TGTGCCAGCAGCTTAGTGGGGGCGACAGGGAACACTGAAGCTTTCTTT	CASSLVGATGNTEAFF
TRBV7-2	TRBJ2-7	.	.	15	TGTGCCAGCAGCTTAGTCTCAGGGGAGAACTACGAGCAGTACTTC	CASSLVSGENYEQYF
TRBV9	TRBJ1-4	.	.	15	TGTGCCAGCAGCGTAGGAACTATGATCGGCGAAAAACTGTTTTTT	CASSVGTMIGEKLFF
TRBV29-1	TRBJ2-3	.	TRBD2	15	TGCAGCGCAGGAGGGACTAGCGGGGGCACAGATACGCAGTATTTT	CSAGGTSGGTDTQYF
TRBV5-1	TRBJ2-5	.	TRBD2	17	TGCGCCAGCAGCTTGGCGACTAGCGGGGGGGCAGGAGAGACCCAGTACTTC	CASSLATSGGAGETQYF
TRBV3-1/TRBV3-2	TRBJ2-6	.	.	14	TGTGCCAGCAGCCTACATACAGAGGCCAACGTCCTGACTTTC	CASSLHTEANVLTF
TRBV6-5	TRBJ1-4	.	.	14	TGTGCCAGCAGTTACTCGGGCTCAAATGAAAAACTGTTTTTT	CASSYSGSNEKLFF
TRBV18	TRBJ1-6	.	.	20	TGTGCCAGCTCACCCCAAATTTCCATGGGTGTAGGGTCCTATAATTCACCCCTCCACTTT	CASSPQISMGVGSYNSPLHF
TRBV19	TRBJ2-4	.	.	16	TGTGCCAGTAGTATAGGGGCAGGGGTAGCCAAAAACATTCAGTACTTC	CASSIGAGVAKNIQYF
TRBV27	TRBJ1-5	.	.	15	TGTGCCAGCAGTCCCCAGGGTAGGAGCAATCAGCCCCAGCATTTT	CASSPQGRSNQPQHF
TRBV12-5	TRBJ1-2	.	TRBD1	17	TGTGCTAGTGGTTTGGTAATCGGATCAGGGGGCCTGAATGGCTACACCTTC	CASGLVIGSGGLNGYTF
TRBV10-3	TRBJ1-6	.	.	12	TGTGCCATCAGTGAGGGACAGTTACCCCTCCACTTT	CAISEGQLPLHF
TRBV18	TRBJ2-5	.	TRBD1	16	TGTGCCAGCTCACACCGGACAGGCACGAACCAAGAGACCCAGTACTTC	CASSHRTGTNQETQYF
TRBV2	TRBJ1-1	.	TRBD1	15	TGTGCCAGCAGTGAGGACAGGGGAGGTAACACTGAAGCTTTCTTT	CASSEDRGGNTEAFF
TRBV5-5	TRBJ1-5	.	.	15	TGTGCCAGCAGCTTGTACGGGGCCTACGATCAGCCCCAGCATTTT	CASSLYGAYDQPQHF
TRBV18	TRBJ1-6	.	.	14	TGTGCCAGCTCACCCCCAGGGCCATATTCACCCCTCCACTTT	CASSPPGPYSPLHF
TRBV29-1	TRBJ2-3	.	.	12	TGCAGCGTTCGGGCAAGCACAGATACGCAGTATTTT	CSVRASTDTQYF
TRBV5-6	TRBJ1-2	.	.	16	TGTGCCAGCAGCTTGGGGCTAGGAAACTTTAACTATGGCTACACCTTC	CASSLGLGNFNYGYTF
TRBV6-6	TRBJ1-5	.	.	15	TGTGCCAGCAGTCCGCTAACAGGTGGCAATCAGCCCCAGCATTTT	CASSPLTGGNQPQHF